Listed below are T cell receptor beta chains from one sample, sequenced in a study of blood T cells in healthy people across ages. TCRdb reanalysed the 5' RACE reads using MiXCR and keeps one entry per CDR3 protein. The sample contains some 930,000 distinct CDR3 sequences, just under 30% of which appear only once. These data also formed part of another study, on T cells of mothers and their children.

The sample was blood. The receptors shown here come from a woman between 40 and 50 years old in good health. Each CDR3 is given with its conserved first and last residue. Size tells how often a clone was seen (once, few, many) or the class of an expanded clone, and some rows leave it out.

V gene	J gene	clone size	CDR3 protein
TRBV20-1	TRBJ1-2	many	CSARRGDGYTF
TRBV20-1	TRBJ2-3	many	CSARPGATDTQYF
TRBV5-1	TRBJ1-2	-	CASSMDSNYGYTF
TRBV10-3	TRBJ1-6	-	CAIKTGMENSPLHF
TRBV7-9	TRBJ2-3	-	CSSRRPLGSISRSTDTQYF
TRBV25-1	TRBJ2-7	many	CASSEAGTGGGEQYF
TRBV12-3/TRBV12-4	TRBJ2-7	many	CASSLTGTGGGEQYF
TRBV6-2/TRBV6-3	TRBJ1-5	-	CASSKGREARVWNQPQHF
TRBV6-1	TRBJ1-6	-	CASSPLARSSYNSPLHF
TRBV6-1	TRBJ2-7	few	CASRGPGQGPESSYEQYF
TRBV29-1	TRBJ2-5	-	CSVGGPSGGHQETQYF
TRBV3-1	TRBJ2-7	-	CASSDRGIYEQYF
TRBV6-1	TRBJ1-6	few	CASSPRPPFSSYNSPLHF
TRBV12-3/TRBV12-4	TRBJ1-2	-	CASRGDRGVGGYTF
TRBV12-3/TRBV12-4	TRBJ1-1	-	CASSFSLITEAFF
TRBV5-6	TRBJ1-6	few	CASSLIGDRWTHNSPLHF
TRBV20-1	TRBJ2-3	-	CSARIDTQYF